Shown below are 8 T cell receptor beta chains from a single sample sequenced in a study of T cell responses to AZD1222 COVID-19 vaccine. Profiling relied on immunoSEQ multiplex PCR, and the TCRdb table lists in-frame clones only, not all of them. The sample contains approximately 120,000 clones, about 89% of which appear only once. The sample in question was peripheral blood, obtained on day 0 of AZD1222 vaccination. Every receptor here comes from an adult in good health.

As to this clone: The sample has other DNA sequences that encode this CDR3 too. The chain joins TRBV6-2 or TRBV6-3 to TRBJ2-2; D ambiguous. CDR1 and CDR2 from the germline V gene are MNHEY and SVGEGT. V lost 6 bases to trimming and J lost 2 bases, with 4 bases between them. This CDR3 is 12 amino acids long. The CDR3 sequence is CASSTNTGELFF. The DNA of the CDR3 is TGTGCCAGCAGCACAAACACCGGGGAGCTGTTTTTT.

The chain joins TRBV14 to TRBJ1-2, with 8 positions matching TRBD1. V trimming: 3 bases; J trimming: 7 bases; junction bases outside the gene matches: 4. The CDR3 extends over 13 amino acids. The germline V gene encodes CDR1 SGHDN and CDR2 FVKESK. The CDR3 region has the DNA TGTGCCAGCAGCCACCCGGACAGGGCTGGCTACACCTTC. Translated: CASSHPDRAGYTF.

CDR3 residues: CASQTGRINTEAFF. In DNA, the CDR3 is TGTGCCAGCCAGACAGGGCGGATCAACACTGAAGCTTTCTTT. The chain carries TRBV19 and TRBJ1-1; 7 nucleotides agree with TRBD1. The CDR3 contains 14 residues. V was clipped by 9 bases and J by 2 bases; unmatched bases: 9. Looked up from germline, CDR1 is LNHDA and CDR2 is SQIVND (reference sequence).

J is TRBJ1-1 and V is TRBV28, with D possibly TRBD1 on 6 matching bases. In germline, CDR1 is MDHEN, CDR2 SYDVKM. V was clipped by 5 bases and J by 5 bases, with 12 bases between them. The CDR3 sequence is 13 residues long. The DNA of the CDR3 is TGTGCCAGCAGTACAGGGAGGGGGACTGAAGCTTTCTTT. This sequence encodes CASSTGRGTEAFF.

This clone appeared a single time. The rearrangement joins TRBV27 to TRBJ2-2; tentatively, D is TRBD1 (6 bases). CDR1 is MNHEY and CDR2 is SMNVEV in the germline V gene (reference sequence). The CDR3 is made up of 17 amino acids. V lost 7 bases, J lost 2 bases, and 20 bases lay in between. The CDR3 here is CASTREFGGLNTGELFF. In DNA form, the CDR3 reads TGTGCCAGCACGCGCGAATTTGGGGGCCTAAACACCGGGGAGCTGTTTTTT.

The CDR3 DNA reads TGCGCCAGCAGCTTGGTGGGTTTACAAAACATTCAGTACTTC. Amino acid sequence: CASSLVGLQNIQYF. This sequence joins TRBV5-1 and TRBJ2-4; D is undetermined. Deletions cut 0 bases from V and 5 bases from J, with 9 bases between. Germline loops: CDR1 SGHRS, CDR2 YFSETQ. The CDR3 has 14 residues.

The J gene is TRBJ1-2, the V gene TRBV9, with D unresolved. Germline assignment: CDR1 SGDLS and CDR2 YYNGEE. Between the trimmed V and J ends, which lost 0 bases and 5 bases, there was a span of 17 bases. CDR3 length equals 16 residues. The CDR3 loop reads CASSVAGSPTPYGYTF. CDR3 in DNA: TGTGCCAGCAGCGTAGCCGGGTCCCCCACCCCTTATGGCTACACCTTC.

The chain employs TRBV30 and TRBJ1-4; D might be TRBD1 (6 bases). Germline CDR1 GTSNPN, CDR2 SVGIG (reference sequence). CDR3 length equals 16 residues. V was cut by 1 base and J by 8 bases, with 20 bases left in between. CDR3 amino acids: CAWSGPAGARAEKLFF. The CDR3 region has the DNA TGTGCCTGGAGTGGGCCCGCAGGGGCGCGTGCGGAAAAACTGTTTTTT. The whole variable domain, filled in from reference TRBV30 and TRBJ1-4, reads SQTIHQWPATLVQPVGSPLSLECTVEGTSNPNLYWYRQAAGRGLQLLFYSVGIGQISSEVPQNLSASRPQDRQFILSSKKLLLSDSGFYLCAWSGPAGARAEKLFFGSGTQLSVL.